These 8 T cell receptor beta chains were sequenced from one sample in a study of blood T cell repertoires in COVID-19. Sequencing used immunoSEQ multiplex PCR; TCRdb keeps in-frame clones, though not all of them. The profile shows 250,000 to 300,000 clones, 75% to 90% of them singletons. The sample taken for sequencing was peripheral blood. The receptors derive from a young man with active or convalescent COVID-19.

In DNA form, the CDR3 reads TGTGCCAGCAGTGAGCGGGACGGGAGCTCCTACGAGCAGTACTTC. Translating gives CASSERDGSSYEQYF. This chain uses TRBV6-1 with TRBJ2-7, with TRBD2 as a possible D gene (6 bases). V lost 3 bases to trimming and J lost 0 bases, with 12 bases between them. Germline assignment: CDR1 MNHNS and CDR2 SASEGT. The CDR3 extends over 15 amino acids.

This chain links TRBV10-2 with TRBJ1-4; D is undetermined. The germline V and J ends were trimmed by 4 bases and 4 bases, with 16 bases remaining between them. This CDR3 contains 16 residues. Germline V gene data show CDR1 as WSHSY and CDR2 as SAAADI. The CDR3 DNA sequence: TGCGCCAGCAGTGTTCAATTAGAGGGCGTTAATGAAAAACTGTTTTTT. As protein: CASSVQLEGVNEKLFF.

V gene TRBV24-1 combines with J gene TRBJ2-1, with 14 bases identical to TRBD2. Looked up from germline, CDR1 is KGHDR and CDR2 is SFDVKD. V was clipped by 4 bases and J by 8 bases; unmatched bases: 6. The CDR3 is 16 amino acids. In DNA, the CDR3 is TGTGCCACCAGTGACCGGGGGACTAGCGGGGGCTATGAGCAGTTCTTC. Protein product: CATSDRGTSGGYEQFF.

The chain couples TRBV9 to TRBJ1-5; D is perhaps TRBD1 (5 bases). V lost 4 bases and J 4 bases, leaving 12 bases between the germline ends. The CDR3 runs to 14 residues. Germline-derived CDR1 and CDR2 are SGDLS and YYNGEE. This chain's CDR3 is CASSPGGRNQPQHF. The CDR3 DNA is TGTGCCAGCAGCCCCGGGGGTCGGAATCAGCCCCAGCATTTT.

CDR3 sequence reads: CASSLDPRTLIGNTIYF. The DNA for the CDR3 is TGTGCCAGCAGCTTAGACCCCCGGACACTTATTGGAAACACCATATATTTT. The V gene is TRBV7-2, the J gene TRBJ1-3; TRBD1 is a possible D gene (5 bases). Germline CDR1 SGHTA, CDR2 FQGNSA. This CDR3 comprises 17 residues. V lost 1 base and J 3 bases, leaving 16 bases between the germline ends.

This clone has just one count. The chain recombines TRBV3-1 (or the pseudogene TRBV3-2) with TRBJ2-7, with 7 bases identical to TRBD2. Germline V gene data show CDR1 as LGHDT and CDR2 as YNNKEL (reference sequence). This CDR3 spans 13 amino acids. J gave up 6 bases and V 8 bases, and 10 bases lay outside the gene matches. The chain's CDR3 is CASAREGFGEQYF. In DNA form, the CDR3 reads TGTGCCAGCGCAAGGGAGGGATTCGGCGAGCAGTACTTC.

The gene calls are TRBV19 and TRBJ1-2; D perhaps matches TRBD1 (6 bases). The CDR3 covers 15 residues. Germline values: CDR1 LNHDA, CDR2 SQIVND (reference sequence). The ends were cut back, 6 bases at V and 2 bases at J, with 16 bases in the middle. This CDR3 reads CASSHSLQGNYGYTF. The CDR3 DNA sequence: TGTGCCAGTAGCCACTCTCTTCAGGGGAACTATGGCTACACCTTC.

J is TRBJ2-5 and V is TRBV11-2; TRBD2 matches at 12 bases. The V and J ends lost 5 bases and 5 bases, in that order; junction bases with no gene match: 12. The CDR3 runs to 17 residues. Germline lookup yields CDR1 SGHAT and CDR2 FQNNGV. CDR3 loop: CASSKLAGGGTWETQYF. CDR3 DNA: TGTGCCAGCAGCAAACTAGCGGGGGGCGGGACGTGGGAGACCCAGTACTTC.